Shown below are 10 T cell receptor beta chains from a single sample sequenced in a study of cytomegalovirus exposure and HLA in healthy donors. Both 60 Vbeta primers and 13 Jbeta primers went into the PCR. Sequenced by immunoSEQ multiplex PCR; TCRdb stores in-frame clones only, minus some. This sample contains 130,000 to 150,000 clones. Sequenced material: PBMCs. The receptor source for this set is a male donor in good health and CMV-seronegative.

The chain joins TRBV9 to TRBJ2-2, with D unclear. This CDR3 is 12 amino acids long. CDR1 and CDR2 (germline): SGDLS, YYNGEE. The V gene lost 0 bases and the J gene lost 7 bases, with 4 bases spanning the gap. Written as DNA, the CDR3 is TGTGCCAGCAGCGTAGTTCTCGGGGAGCTGTTTTTT. It specifies CASSVVLGELFF.

This CDR3 is CASGFQGNNLYGYTF. Written as DNA, the CDR3 is TGTGCCAGCGGGTTCCAGGGGAACAATCTTTATGGCTACACCTTC. This chain uses TRBV6-1 with TRBJ1-2, with D possibly matching TRBD1 (6 bases). This CDR3 comprises 15 residues. Trimming took off 8 bases at V and 5 bases at J, with 21 bases between the two ends. Germline V CDR1 and CDR2: MNHNS, SASEGT.

The chain carries TRBV12-5 and TRBJ2-1; 7 bases line up with TRBD2. Germline values: CDR1 LGHNT, CDR2 FRNRAP. Losses at the gene ends were 6 bases for V and 3 bases for J; bases not matched to a gene: 8. The CDR3 covers 15 residues. The CDR3 is CASGRSGENYNEQFF. CDR3 coding DNA: TGTGCTAGTGGCCGGAGCGGGGAAAACTACAATGAGCAGTTCTTC.

The chain combines TRBV7-9 with TRBJ2-1; weak D call: TRBD1 (6 bases). V was cut by 1 base and J by 8 bases, with 15 bases left in between. The CDR3 has 15 residues. The germline CDR1 and CDR2 sequences are SEHNR and FQNEAQ (reference sequence). Here the CDR3 reads CASSLDGTQRDEQFF. Here the CDR3 DNA reads TGTGCCAGCAGCTTAGATGGGACACAAAGGGATGAGCAGTTCTTC.

The chain recombines TRBV25-1 with TRBJ1-2; TRBD1 agrees at 9 bases. The V and J ends lost 4 bases and 2 bases, in that order; junction bases with no gene match: 2. From germline, CDR1 is MGHDK and CDR2 SYGVNS. The CDR3 has 14 residues. In nucleotides, the CDR3 is TGTGCCAGCAGTGGCACAGGGGGCAACTATGGCTACACCTTC. Protein sequence: CASSGTGGNYGYTF.

In regard to this clone: At the DNA level, this CDR3 is encoded by other sequences in the same sample as well. The V and J genes are TRBV15 and TRBJ1-5, with TRBD1 matching over 8 bases. The CDR3 has 14 residues. V lost 3 bases, J lost 4 bases, and 2 bases stayed unmatched. Per the germline V gene, CDR1 is LNHNV and CDR2 is YYDKDF (reference sequence). CDR3 coding DNA: TGTGCCACCAGCAGGGACAGGGTTAATCAGCCCCAGCATTTT. Its translation is CATSRDRVNQPQHF.

V usage is TRBV19 and J usage is TRBJ1-1; a possible D gene is TRBD1 (5 bases). The CDR3 consists of 14 residues. V was clipped by 8 bases and J by 1 base, with 14 bases between them. In germline, CDR1 is LNHDA, CDR2 SQIVND (reference sequence). CDR3 in amino acids: CASQPQASNTEAFF. The CDR3, as DNA: TGTGCCAGTCAACCACAGGCTTCGAACACTGAAGCTTTCTTT.

The chain combines TRBV28 with TRBJ2-7; the D gene is possibly TRBD2 (5 bases). CDR1 MDHEN and CDR2 SYDVKM come from the germline V gene. The CDR3 sequence is 15 residues long. Trimming cost V 5 bases and J 3 bases, with 17 bases left between them. In DNA form, the CDR3 reads TGTGCCAGCAGTCCGCGGGCGCTTGGGCTCTACGAGCAGTACTTC. This codes for CASSPRALGLYEQYF.

The J gene is TRBJ2-1, the V gene TRBV5-1, with 10 bases lining up with TRBD2. The germline CDR1 and CDR2 sequences are SGHRS and YFSETQ. Germline trimming cut 4 bases from V and 13 bases from J; bases unmatched to any gene: 11. This CDR3 comprises 14 residues. The CDR3 DNA reads as TGCGCCAGCAGCCCCGGACTAGCGGTGGGGATCCAGTTCTTC. It codes for CASSPGLAVGIQFF.

This chain joins TRBV27 and TRBJ2-1; 11 bases agree with TRBD2. This CDR3 is built from 15 residues. The V gene's germline CDR1 is MNHEY and CDR2 SMNVEV (reference sequence). The trim removed 1 base at V and 4 bases at J, leaving 0 bases unmatched. The CDR3 DNA is TGTGCCAGCAGTTTATGGACTAGCGGGTACAATGAGCAGTTCTTC. Amino acids: CASSLWTSGYNEQFF.